The 5 T cell receptor beta chains listed next were all sequenced from one sample in a study of blood T cell repertoires in COVID-19. Sequenced by immunoSEQ multiplex PCR; TCRdb stores in-frame clones only, minus some. Here the sample spans 150,000 to 200,000 clones, 88% being singletons. Material for sequencing was PBMCs or T cells enriched from blood (not recorded which). The receptors shown here come from a woman aged 18-29 years who had recovered from COVID-19.

This clone was observed at least ten times. This chain uses TRBV7-8 with TRBJ2-1, with TRBD1 matching 7 bases. Trimming cost V 1 base and J 0 bases; bases outside gene matches: 9. CDR3 length: 18 amino acids. The V gene's germline CDR1 is SGHVS and CDR2 FQNEAQ. CDR3 nucleotides: TGTGCCAGCAGCTTAGTTCAAAGCCGGGACAGCTCCTACAATGAGCAGTTCTTC. It encodes CASSLVQSRDSSYNEQFF. The full variable domain, rest sourced from reference TRBV7-8 and TRBJ2-1, is GAGVSQSPRYKVAKRGQDVALRCDPISGHVSLFWYQQALGQGPEFLTYFQNEAQLDKSGLPSDRFFAERPEGSVSTLKIQRTQQEDSAVYLCASSLVQSRDSSYNEQFFGPGTRLTVL.

This clone was observed a handful of times. The chain employs TRBV3-1 (or the pseudogene TRBV3-2) and TRBJ1-1; the D gene is possibly TRBD1 (5 bases). The CDR3 is made up of 11 amino acids. V was clipped by 5 bases and J by 7 bases, with 8 bases between them. Germline V lookup: CDR1 LGHDT, CDR2 YNNKEL (reference sequence). CDR3 DNA sequence: TGTGCCAGCAGCTGGGACTGTGAAGCTTTCTTT. This gives the protein CASSWDCEAFF.

This chain connects TRBV5-4 to TRBJ2-7; possible D gene TRBD2, 6 bases. The V gene's germline CDR1 is SGHNT and CDR2 YYREEE (reference sequence). V lost 2 bases to trimming and J lost 0 bases, with 12 bases between them. The CDR3 is 15 residues long. The chain's CDR3 is CASSFGSPSSYEQYF. The CDR3 DNA follows: TGTGCCAGCAGCTTCGGGAGCCCCTCCTCCTACGAGCAGTACTTC.

The gene calls are TRBV27 and TRBJ2-3, with 7 bases fitting TRBD2. Germline-derived CDR1 and CDR2 are MNHEY and SMNVEV (reference sequence). The CDR3 is 17 residues long. With V trimmed by 2 bases and J by 4 bases, 12 bases remained unmatched. The CDR3 loop reads CASSLAAGVSHADTQYF. The CDR3 coding sequence is TGTGCCAGCAGTTTAGCCGCGGGGGTCTCTCACGCAGATACGCAGTATTTT.

The chain uses TRBV4-1 and TRBJ2-3; 7 nucleotides line up with TRBD2. The germline V gene encodes CDR1 MGHRA and CDR2 YSYEKL. This CDR3 spans 17 amino acids. J was trimmed by 4 bases and V by 4 bases; bases with no gene match: 14. CDR3 in amino acids: CASSRSPPGGSSDTQYF. The DNA of the CDR3 is TGCGCCAGCAGCCGCTCCCCTCCTGGCGGGAGTTCAGATACGCAGTATTTT.